This T cell receptor beta chain was captured in a study of T-cell memory formation after mild COVID-19. In the study overall: For the most part, TCR clusters were specific to one donor.

Looked up from germline, CDR1 is SGHTA and CDR2 is FQGNSA. The CDR3 contains 14 residues. After removal of 5 bases from V and 10 bases from J, the junction contained 6 bases not matched to a gene. cDNA libraries for TCR alpha and TCR beta, carrying sample barcodes and UMIs, came from 5'RACE with constant-segment primers. One entry per CDR3 protein results from TCRdb running MiXCR on the 5' RACE reads. The profile shows a few hundred thousand distinct CDR3 sequences, 8% to 10% of them singletons. With regard to this clonotype: Its antigen is not known.

Study-wide points: Clones that got smaller from day 15 to 85 had even CD4/CD8, while clones growing later tipped toward CD4+. Most CD4+ clones that shrank were in CM and EM, while CD8+ ones turned up in EMRA.

The chain couples TRBV7-2 to TRBJ1-6; TRBD1 matches at 9 bases. This TCR was sampled from a man aged 18-30 years who had mild COVID-19 (a few samples of this study predate the infection). Cell type and time point are not known. The specimen sequenced was PBMCs or a T cell subset sorted from them (not recorded which). CDR3 in amino acids: CASSQGQGTSPLHF. The CDR3 nucleotides read TGTGCCAGCAGCCAGGGACAGGGCACCTCACCCCTCCACTTT.